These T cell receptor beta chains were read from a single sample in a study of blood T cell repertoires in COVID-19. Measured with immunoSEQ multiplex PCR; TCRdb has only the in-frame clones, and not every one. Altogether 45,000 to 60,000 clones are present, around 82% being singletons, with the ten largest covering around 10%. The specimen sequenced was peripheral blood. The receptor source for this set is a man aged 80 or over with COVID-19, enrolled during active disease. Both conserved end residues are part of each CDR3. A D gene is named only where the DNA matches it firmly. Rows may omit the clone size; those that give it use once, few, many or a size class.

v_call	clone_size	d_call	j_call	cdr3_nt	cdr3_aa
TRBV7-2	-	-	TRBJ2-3	TGTGCCAGCAGCTTAGACCCTTCCGGGGGTACGCAGTATTTT	CASSLDPSGGTQYF
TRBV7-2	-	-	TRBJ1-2	TGTGCCAGCAGCAATTCTGCCAGTTCTGGCTATGGCTACACCTTC	CASSNSASSGYGYTF
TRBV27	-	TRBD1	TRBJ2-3	TGTGCCAGCAGTCGTACAGGGGAAGCGGGCACAGATACGCAGTATTTT	CASSRTGEAGTDTQYF
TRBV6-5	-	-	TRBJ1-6	TGTGCCAGCACACCCGGGACATTGAATTCACCCCTCCACTTT	CASTPGTLNSPLHF
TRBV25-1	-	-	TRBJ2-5	TGTGCCAGCGGATGGACTGCTCAAGAGACCCAGTACTTC	CASGWTAQETQYF
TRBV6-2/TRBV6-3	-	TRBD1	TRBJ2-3	TGTGCCAGCAGTTACGAGACAGGGGGAGGTATCACAGATACGCAGTATTTT	CASSYETGGGITDTQYF
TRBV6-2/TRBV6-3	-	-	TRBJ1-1	TGTGCCAGCAGTTACTCCCCAGGGCGTACCCCGAGAACTGAAGCTTTCTTT	CASSYSPGRTPRTEAFF
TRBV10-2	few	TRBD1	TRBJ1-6	TGCGCCAGCAGCTCGGACAGGGGCTCTGGTAATTCACCCCTCCACTTT	CASSSDRGSGNSPLHF
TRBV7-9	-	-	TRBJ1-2	TGTGCCAGCAGCTTAGGGGGCAGAACAGAAACTAACTATGGCTACACCTTC	CASSLGGRTETNYGYTF
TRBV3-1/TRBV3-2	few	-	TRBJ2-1	TGTGCCAGCAGCCCTACTCCGAGCTCCTACAATGAGCAGTTCTTC	CASSPTPSSYNEQFF
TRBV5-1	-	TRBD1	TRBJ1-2	TGCGCCAGCAGCCCCAACTGGGGGACAGGGGATGGCTACACCTTC	CASSPNWGTGDGYTF
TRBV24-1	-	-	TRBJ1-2	TGTGCCACCAGTGAAGGGGCAGGACCCTATGGCTACACCTTC	CATSEGAGPYGYTF
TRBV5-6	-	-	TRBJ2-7	TGTGCCAGCAGCTTGGATCCAGTCTACGAGCAGTACTTC	CASSLDPVYEQYF
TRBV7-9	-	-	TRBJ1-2	TGTGCCAGCAGCACTAATCGGGTAGACAAACAGGGCGATCTTGGCTATGGCTACACCTTC	CASSTNRVDKQGDLGYGYTF
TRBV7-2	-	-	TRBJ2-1	TGTGCCAGCAGTTTTAAAATTTTCTCCTACAATGAGCAGTTCTTC	CASSFKIFSYNEQFF
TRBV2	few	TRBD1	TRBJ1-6	TGTGCCAGCAGACTCCCCGACAGGGCCCCTAATTCACCCCTCCACTTT	CASRLPDRAPNSPLHF
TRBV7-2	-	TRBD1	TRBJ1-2	TGTGCCAGCAGCCCGACAGGGGGTGGCTACACCTTC	CASSPTGGGYTF